The 30 T cell receptor beta chains below come from one sample, sequenced in a study of shared clonotypes between healthy human individuals. Data came from immunoSEQ multiplex PCR; TCRdb stores just in-frame clones and leaves some out. The table records about 2.4 million clones, approximately 94% of them present only once. Sequenced material: naive CD4+ T cells from PBMCs. The subset is: CD45RA+ positively selected. Every receptor here comes from a man between 18 and 35 years old in good health. Some clones in this sample may be carry-over from other donors' samples.

This chain connects TRBV7-9 to TRBJ2-3, with TRBD2 matching over 13 bases. The CDR3 is made up of 16 amino acids. The germline gives CDR1 SEHNR, CDR2 FQNEAQ (reference sequence). Trimming cost V 1 base and J 4 bases; bases outside gene matches: 2. Written as DNA, the CDR3 is TGTGCCAGCAGCTTAGGGACTAGCGGGAGCGCAGATACGCAGTATTTT. This codes for CASSLGTSGSADTQYF.

CDR3 in DNA: TGTGCCAGCAAGGCGGGAGGGAACAATGAGCAGTTCTTC. Amino acid sequence: CASKAGGNNEQFF. The chain uses TRBV28 and TRBJ2-1; 9 bases line up with TRBD2. V shed 7 bases and J 5 bases; nucleotides not matched to a gene: 3. Per the germline V gene, CDR1 is MDHEN and CDR2 is SYDVKM. The CDR3 contains 13 residues.

This rearrangement joins TRBV15 to TRBJ1-5, with 8 bases matching TRBD1. The CDR3 is made up of 16 amino acids. Germline CDR1 is LNHNV and CDR2 is YYDKDF (reference sequence). Unmatched junction bases numbered 7, after V lost 1 base and J lost 5 bases. The CDR3 here is CATSRVWGQEYQPQHF. The CDR3 DNA sequence: TGTGCCACCAGCAGAGTTTGGGGACAGGAATATCAGCCCCAGCATTTT. The variable domain in full, completed from reference TRBV15 and TRBJ1-5, reads DAMVIQNPRYQVTQFGKPVTLSCSQTLNHNVMYWYQQKSSQAPKLLFHYYDKDFNNEADTPDNFQSRRPNTSFCFLDIRSPGLGDTAMYLCATSRVWGQEYQPQHFGDGTRLSIL.

The V call is TRBV28, the J call TRBJ1-3, with 9 bases identical to TRBD1. V lost 6 bases and J lost 4; bases outside the gene matches: 10. The CDR3 consists of 16 residues. CDR1 MDHEN and CDR2 SYDVKM come from the germline V gene. The CDR3 region is CASRRGTGGTGNTIYF. The CDR3 DNA follows: TGTGCCAGCAGACGGGGAACAGGGGGCACCGGAAACACCATATATTTT.

To note about this clone: The same CDR3 is also encoded by other DNA sequences in this sample. V gene TRBV28 combines with J gene TRBJ2-2; 7 bases are a match to TRBD1. Unmatched junction bases numbered 0, after V lost 2 bases and J lost 6 bases. The germline CDR1 and CDR2 sequences are MDHEN and SYDVKM. The CDR3 runs 13 residues. For the CDR3, the DNA is TGTGCCAGCAGTTTAACAGGGGCCGGGGAGCTGTTTTTT. Its protein is CASSLTGAGELFF.

In its sample, this clone was seen once. V gene TRBV5-8 combines with J gene TRBJ2-1, with TRBD2 matching 12 bases. The CDR3 is 15 amino acids. CDR1 and CDR2 (germline): SGHTS, YDEGEE. J was trimmed by 9 bases and V by 3 bases; bases with no gene match: 7. The CDR3: CASSSLAGGWGEQFF. CDR3 nucleotides: TGTGCCAGCAGCTCACTAGCGGGAGGCTGGGGTGAGCAGTTCTTC.

The rearrangement uses TRBV12-5 and TRBJ2-1; 7 positions agree with TRBD2. The ends lost 6 bases at V and 12 bases at J; junction bases unmatched: 11. This CDR3 is built from 13 residues. Germline CDR1 reads LGHNT; CDR2 reads FRNRAP. CDR3 sequence reads: CASGNRLASRQFF. The DNA of the CDR3 is TGTGCTAGTGGAAACCGACTAGCATCGAGGCAGTTCTTC.

The chain has TRBV7-9 and TRBJ1-2; no firm D call. Per the germline V gene, CDR1 is SEHNR and CDR2 is FQNEAQ (reference sequence). V lost 5 bases and J 7 bases, leaving 17 bases between the germline ends. The CDR3 extends over 14 amino acids. In DNA, the CDR3 is TGTGCCAGCAGCGACCTTACCGTGGTTCCTGGCTACACCTTC. As protein: CASSDLTVVPGYTF.

The V and J genes are TRBV19 and TRBJ2-1; 15 nucleotides match TRBD2. The V gene end was trimmed by 5 bases and the J gene end by 6 bases; junction bases not matched to a gene: 2. Germline V CDR1 and CDR2: LNHDA, SQIVND (reference sequence). The CDR3 contains 15 residues. The CDR3 here is CASSVGLAGGNEQFF. In DNA, the CDR3 is TGTGCCAGTAGTGTGGGACTAGCGGGAGGCAATGAGCAGTTCTTC.

The J gene is TRBJ1-2, the V gene TRBV5-1; 11 bases are shared with TRBD1. Unmatched junction bases numbered 9, after V lost 7 bases and J lost 7 bases. This CDR3 spans 14 amino acids. The germline V gene encodes CDR1 SGHRS and CDR2 YFSETQ. The CDR3 nucleotides read TGCGCCAGCGGAGCGACCGGGACAGGGGGTGGCTACACCTTC. Its protein is CASGATGTGGGYTF.

In the case of this clone: The same CDR3 is also encoded by other DNA sequences in this sample. The rearrangement links TRBV9 to TRBJ2-5; 11 nucleotides match TRBD2. The V gene's germline CDR1 is SGDLS and CDR2 YYNGEE. J gave up 4 bases and V 4 bases, and 3 bases lay outside the gene matches. The CDR3 totals 14 residues. The CDR3 sequence is CASSSGTSGETQYF. CDR3 in DNA: TGTGCCAGCAGCTCGGGGACTAGCGGAGAGACCCAGTACTTC.

On this clone itself: Other nucleotide sequences from this sample produce the same CDR3. The J gene is TRBJ1-3, the V gene TRBV5-1; no clear D. V was clipped by 3 bases and J by 0 bases, with 10 bases between them. The CDR3 sequence is 15 residues long. Looked up from germline, CDR1 is SGHRS and CDR2 is YFSETQ. CDR3 nucleotides: TGCGCCAGCAGCTCAGGTGGAGGCTCTGGAAACACCATATATTTT. Translation gives CASSSGGGSGNTIYF.

The chain employs TRBV5-5 and TRBJ1-6; TRBD1 aligns across 7 bases. This CDR3 comprises 15 residues. J was trimmed by 6 bases and V by 0 bases; bases with no gene match: 3. CDR1 is SGHKS and CDR2 is YYEKEE in the germline V gene (reference sequence). In DNA form, the CDR3 reads TGTGCCAGCAGCTTGGCCACAGGGGTTAATTCACCCCTCCACTTT. The encoded protein is CASSLATGVNSPLHF.

This clone showed up just once. This sequence joins TRBV9 and TRBJ2-3, with D tentatively TRBD1 (6 bases). This CDR3 has 14 residues. V was cut by 4 bases and J by 6 bases, with 15 bases left in between. Germline assignment: CDR1 SGDLS and CDR2 YYNGEE. This CDR3 reads CASSPRDTFDTQYF. The CDR3 DNA reads TGTGCCAGCAGCCCTCGGGACACCTTCGATACGCAGTATTTT.

CDR3: CASSENTGANVLTF. In DNA form, the CDR3 reads TGTGCCAGCAGCGAAAATACGGGGGCCAACGTCCTGACTTTC. The gene calls are TRBV6-1 and TRBJ2-6, with D hard to call. This CDR3 spans 14 amino acids. Trimming pared 6 bases from V and 4 bases from J, leaving 10 bases between. The germline CDR1 and CDR2 sequences are MNHNS and SASEGT.

This sequence joins TRBV13 and TRBJ1-1; possibly TRBD1 for D (6 bases). CDR3 length: 13 residues. V was trimmed by 6 bases and J by 1 base, leaving 9 bases between them. From germline, CDR1 is PRHDT and CDR2 FYEKMQ (reference sequence). The CDR3 coding sequence is TGTGCCAGCAGTCCGGGACAGAACACTGAAGCTTTCTTT. Translating gives CASSPGQNTEAFF.

This clone was seen a single time. The chain links TRBV7-9 to TRBJ1-3; D unresolved. Germline CDR1 SEHNR, CDR2 FQNEAQ (reference sequence). The CDR3 has 15 amino acids. The V and J ends lost 5 bases and 0 bases respectively, with 11 bases between them. The CDR3 DNA is TGTGCCAGCAGCCTGCGCGGTTCCTCTGGAAACACCATATATTTT. As protein: CASSLRGSSGNTIYF.

J is TRBJ2-7 and V is TRBV11-3; D perhaps matches TRBD2 (6 bases). Germline CDR1 SGHNT, CDR2 YENEEA. The CDR3 is made up of 14 amino acids. V was shortened by 5 bases and J by 3 bases, with 14 bases between the two germline ends. CDR3 amino acids: CASSLGGPYYEQYF. DNA of the CDR3: TGTGCCAGCAGCCTCGGGGGACCCTACTACGAGCAGTACTTC.

Remarks on this clone: Within the sample, other DNA sequences also encode this same CDR3. V and J are TRBV28 and TRBJ2-7; possibly TRBD2 for D (5 bases). Germline CDR1 MDHEN, CDR2 SYDVKM. The CDR3 spans 13 residues. V gave up 6 bases and J gave up 1 base, with 10 bases separating them. The CDR3 is CASSPPGSYEQYF. The CDR3 DNA sequence: TGTGCCAGCAGCCCCCCGGGATCCTACGAGCAGTACTTC.

This clone was detected only once. This chain links TRBV2 with TRBJ2-1, with a weak D call TRBD1 (6 bases). The CDR3 sequence is 15 residues long. Germline CDR1 and CDR2: SNHLY and FYNNEI. Trimming took off 6 bases at V and 0 bases at J, with 12 bases between the two ends. The CDR3 DNA is TGTGCCAGCAGAGGACAGATTAACTCCTACAATGAGCAGTTCTTC. This translates into CASRGQINSYNEQFF.

This clone was recorded only once. The gene calls are TRBV19 and TRBJ2-7, with D unclear. Trimming stripped 3 bases from V and 6 bases from J, with 18 bases between. This CDR3 has 15 residues. CDR1 LNHDA and CDR2 SQIVND come from the germline V gene (reference sequence). The CDR3 loop reads CASSIVGPQGFEQYF. The CDR3 nucleotides read TGTGCCAGTAGTATCGTAGGGCCCCAAGGGTTCGAGCAGTACTTC.

The chain recombines TRBV9 with TRBJ1-5; possible D gene TRBD1, 5 bases. Between the trimmed V and J ends, which lost 0 bases and 1 base, there was a span of 11 bases. Germline CDR1 reads SGDLS; CDR2 reads YYNGEE. The CDR3 is 16 amino acids. CDR3 residues: CASSVVQGLSNQPQHF. In nucleotides, the CDR3 is TGTGCCAGCAGCGTAGTTCAGGGATTGAGCAATCAGCCCCAGCATTTT.

The J gene is TRBJ1-1, the V gene TRBV4-2; 7 nucleotides agree with TRBD1. J was trimmed by 0 bases and V by 5 bases; bases with no gene match: 6. There are 15 residues in the CDR3. CDR1 and CDR2 (germline): LGHNA, YNFKEQ. CDR3 protein: CASSEAGQLNTEAFF. In DNA, the CDR3 is TGTGCCAGCAGCGAAGCGGGACAGTTGAACACTGAAGCTTTCTTT.

This sequence joins TRBV11-2 and TRBJ2-3, with 9 bases lining up with TRBD2. CDR3 length equals 17 residues. CDR1 and CDR2 from the germline V gene are SGHAT and FQNNGV. The junction had 6 bases not matched to a gene; V was cut back by 2 bases and J by 0 bases. The CDR3 reads CASSLKAGGLSTDTQYF. The CDR3 DNA sequence: TGTGCCAGCAGCTTAAAGGCGGGAGGGCTAAGCACAGATACGCAGTATTTT. The full variable domain, with the rest looked up from reference TRBV11-2 and TRBJ2-3, is EAGVAQSPRYKIIEKRQSVAFWCNPISGHATLYWYQQILGQGPKLLIQFQNNGVVDDSQLPKDRFSAERLKGVDSTLKIQPAKLEDSAVYLCASSLKAGGLSTDTQYFGPGTRLTVL.

This chain uses TRBV6-1 with TRBJ2-7; 8 bases line up with TRBD1. V shed 7 bases, J shed 0 bases, and the junction held 5 bases outside the gene matches. From germline, CDR1 is MNHNS and CDR2 SASEGT. The CDR3 totals 14 residues. The CDR3 DNA follows: TGTGCCAGCACCACAGGGGGACACTCCTACGAGCAGTACTTC. Translating gives CASTTGGHSYEQYF.

The chain links TRBV2 to TRBJ2-7; the D gene is possibly TRBD1 (5 bases). Trimming removed 5 bases at V and 4 bases at J, with 15 bases between. This CDR3 spans 14 amino acids. Germline V CDR1 and CDR2: SNHLY, FYNNEI. CDR3 bases: TGTGCCAGCAGTCCCGAAAGGGGTTATTACGAGCAGTACTTC. Translating gives CASSPERGYYEQYF.

This chain connects TRBV5-1 to TRBJ1-2; a weak D match, TRBD1 (6 bases). V shed 4 bases and J shed 4 bases, with 17 bases lying between them. From germline, CDR1 is SGHRS and CDR2 YFSETQ. The CDR3 spans 15 residues. CDR3 DNA sequence: TGCGCCAGCAGCCTCGGACAGACTCTTTTCTATGGCTACACCTTC. Protein sequence: CASSLGQTLFYGYTF.

V and J are TRBV5-4 and TRBJ2-3; 9 nucleotides align to TRBD2. Germline V lookup: CDR1 SGHNT, CDR2 YYREEE (reference sequence). Losses at the gene ends were 3 bases for V and 3 bases for J; bases not matched to a gene: 14. The CDR3 has 18 residues. The CDR3 nucleotides are TGTGCCAGCAGCTCCCCTCCCGGGGCGGGAGGGCCGACAGATACGCAGTATTTT. Residues: CASSSPPGAGGPTDTQYF.

The chain couples TRBV7-2 to TRBJ2-6; tentatively, D is TRBD1 (6 bases). Germline values: CDR1 SGHTA, CDR2 FQGNSA. This CDR3 has 17 residues. V lost 5 bases and J 0 bases, leaving 14 bases between the germline ends. The CDR3 region is CASSRGSRSSGANVLTF. CDR3 DNA: TGTGCCAGCAGCAGGGGGTCCAGGAGCTCTGGGGCCAACGTCCTGACTTTC.

This clone was detected only once. The sample contains more than one DNA sequence encoding this CDR3. The chain recombines TRBV2 with TRBJ2-5, with D possibly matching TRBD1 (5 bases). The V end lost 5 bases, the J end lost 1 base, and 8 bases lay between the germline ends. Germline lookup yields CDR1 SNHLY and CDR2 FYNNEI. The CDR3 contains 13 residues. The CDR3 protein is CASSSQGQETQYF. DNA for the CDR3: TGTGCCAGCAGTTCCCAGGGCCAAGAGACCCAGTACTTC.